This T cell receptor (beta chain) was profiled in a study of cytotoxic CD8 clonotypes in ibrutinib-treated CLL. Overall study findings and caveats: Shared public clonotypes were rare, and on treatment they either got smaller or stayed the same.

CDR1 and CDR2 from the germline V gene are MGHRA and YSYEKL. V was trimmed by 0 bases and J by 0 bases, leaving 11 bases between them. This CDR3 is built from 16 residues. A few counts support this clone. Antigen specificity is unknown. Method: immunoSEQ multiplex PCR; TCRdb's copy keeps in-frame clones and lacks some. The table lists more than 85,000 clones, roughly three quarters of them singletons. Specimen: PBMCs, collected after 24 months of ibrutinib treatment. The sequence was obtained from a human donor with chronic lymphocytic leukemia. J is TRBJ1-2 and V is TRBV4-1; D ambiguous. The CDR3 region has the DNA TGCGCCAGCAGCCAAGATAGGATTTCTTCTAACTATGGCTACACCTTC. It is translated as CASSQDRISSNYGYTF.